The clone carrying this T cell receptor beta chain was recorded many times. For the second PCR, which ran for 7 to 11 cycles, a sample-barcoded 5' primer and a J-beta primer mix were used. TCRdb analysed the 5' RACE reads with MiXCR anew, one entry per CDR3 protein. The table lists approximately 810,000 distinct CDR3 sequences, roughly 40% of them singletons. The data originate from a study of blood T cells in healthy people across ages. On the study more broadly: About one barcoded beta molecule per two T cells was the capture yield of template switching.

The germline V gene encodes CDR1 LGHNA and CDR2 YSLEER. The V gene lost 8 bases and the J gene lost 1 base, with 13 bases spanning the gap. This CDR3 contains 14 residues. The TCR originated in a young man in good health. The chain recombines TRBV4-3 with TRBJ2-3; a possible D gene is TRBD1 (5 bases). The sequenced sample consisted of blood. The CDR3 region has the DNA TGCGCCAGCGCATCCGAAGGGGGCACAGATACGCAGTATTTT. Residues: CASASEGGTDTQYF.